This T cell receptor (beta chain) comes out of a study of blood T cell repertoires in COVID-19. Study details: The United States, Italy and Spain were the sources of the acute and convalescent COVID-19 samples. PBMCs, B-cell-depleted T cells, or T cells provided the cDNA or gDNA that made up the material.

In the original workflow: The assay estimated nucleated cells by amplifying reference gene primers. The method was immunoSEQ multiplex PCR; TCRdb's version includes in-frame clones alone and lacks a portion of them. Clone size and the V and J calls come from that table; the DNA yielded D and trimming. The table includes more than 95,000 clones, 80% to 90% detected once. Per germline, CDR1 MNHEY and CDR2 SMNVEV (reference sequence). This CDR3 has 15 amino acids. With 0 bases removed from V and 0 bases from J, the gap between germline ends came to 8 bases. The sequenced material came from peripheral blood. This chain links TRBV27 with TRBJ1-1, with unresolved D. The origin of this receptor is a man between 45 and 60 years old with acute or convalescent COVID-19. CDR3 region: CASSLSGRLNTEAFF. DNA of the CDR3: TGTGCCAGCAGTTTATCTGGCAGATTGAACACTGAAGCTTTCTTT.